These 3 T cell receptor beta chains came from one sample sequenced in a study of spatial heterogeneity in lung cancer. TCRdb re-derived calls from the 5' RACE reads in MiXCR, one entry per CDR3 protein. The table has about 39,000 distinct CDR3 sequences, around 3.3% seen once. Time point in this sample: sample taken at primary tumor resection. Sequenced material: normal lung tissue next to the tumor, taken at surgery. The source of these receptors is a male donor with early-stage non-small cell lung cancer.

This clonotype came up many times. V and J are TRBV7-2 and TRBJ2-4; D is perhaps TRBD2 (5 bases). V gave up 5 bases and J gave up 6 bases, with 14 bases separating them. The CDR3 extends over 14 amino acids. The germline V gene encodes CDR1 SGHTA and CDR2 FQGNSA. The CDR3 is CASSQGSGGNIQYF. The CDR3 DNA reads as TGTGCCAGCAGCCAAGGGTCCGGAGGAAACATTCAGTACTTC.

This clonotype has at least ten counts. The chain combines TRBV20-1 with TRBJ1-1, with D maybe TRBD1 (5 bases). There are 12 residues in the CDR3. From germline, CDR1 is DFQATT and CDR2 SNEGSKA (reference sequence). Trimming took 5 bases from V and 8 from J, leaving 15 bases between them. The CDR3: CSASPGVGEAFF. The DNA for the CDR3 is TGCAGTGCTTCCCCGGGGGTTGGAGAAGCTTTCTTT.

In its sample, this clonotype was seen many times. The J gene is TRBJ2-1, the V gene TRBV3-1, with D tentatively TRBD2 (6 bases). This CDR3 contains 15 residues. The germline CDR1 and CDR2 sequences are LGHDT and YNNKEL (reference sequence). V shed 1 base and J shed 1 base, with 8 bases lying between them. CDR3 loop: CASSQGLASYNEQFF. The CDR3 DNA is TGTGCCAGCAGCCAAGGCCTAGCGTCCTACAATGAGCAGTTCTTC.